This T cell receptor (beta chain) was captured by sequencing in a study of CD8+ T cells in alopecia areata. Study in general: After 6 to 18 months of tofacitinib, follow-up continued 6 months off drug. Study observations and caveats: Patients shared TCRs less clearly than mice did, possibly for HLA-related reasons. Higher clonality and more expanded CD8+ clones appeared in lesional than normal scalp.

The V end was cut by 4 bases, the J end by 6 bases, with 23 bases between. CDR1 and CDR2 (germline): SGHNT, YYREEE (reference sequence). CDR3 length: 18 residues. In each case, RNA was isolated and then reverse transcribed into cDNA as the sequencing template. Assay: immunoSEQ multiplex PCR; the TCRdb copy retains only in-frame clones and omits some. The table includes around 200,000 clones, almost 65% detected once. This clone has only one observation. Its specificity is unknown. The gene calls are TRBV5-4 and TRBJ1-6, with D possibly TRBD1 on 5 matching bases. The source was CD4+ T cells sorted from blood, collected at week 0. This receptor was obtained from a human donor with alopecia areata. CDR3 sequence: CASSPTGRGPGSNSPLHF. As DNA, the CDR3 is TGTGCCAGCAGCCCCACCGGGAGGGGCCCTGGTAGTAATTCACCCCTCCACTTT.